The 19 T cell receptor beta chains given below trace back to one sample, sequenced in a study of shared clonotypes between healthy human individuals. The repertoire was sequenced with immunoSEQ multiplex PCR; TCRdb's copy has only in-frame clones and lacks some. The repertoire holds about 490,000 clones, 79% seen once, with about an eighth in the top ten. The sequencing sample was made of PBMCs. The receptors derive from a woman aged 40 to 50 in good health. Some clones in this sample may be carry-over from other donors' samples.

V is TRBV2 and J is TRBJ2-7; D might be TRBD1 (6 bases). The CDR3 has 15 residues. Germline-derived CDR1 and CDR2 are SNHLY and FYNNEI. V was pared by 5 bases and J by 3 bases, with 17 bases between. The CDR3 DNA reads TGTGCCAGCAGTAAACCACAGGGTATAGGCTACGAGCAGTACTTC. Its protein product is CASSKPQGIGYEQYF.

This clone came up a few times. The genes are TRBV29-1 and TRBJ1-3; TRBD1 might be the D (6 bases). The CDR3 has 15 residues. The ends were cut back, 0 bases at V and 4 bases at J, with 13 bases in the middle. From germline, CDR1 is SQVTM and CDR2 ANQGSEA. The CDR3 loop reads CSVEDWGGPGNTIYF. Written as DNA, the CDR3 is TGCAGCGTTGAAGACTGGGGGGGGCCGGGAAACACCATATATTTT.

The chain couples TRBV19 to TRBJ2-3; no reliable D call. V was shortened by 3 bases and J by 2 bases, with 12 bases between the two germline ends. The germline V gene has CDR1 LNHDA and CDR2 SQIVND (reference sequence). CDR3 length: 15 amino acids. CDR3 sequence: CASSIKKLPTDTQYF. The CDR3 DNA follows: TGTGCCAGTAGTATTAAGAAGCTTCCCACAGATACGCAGTATTTT.

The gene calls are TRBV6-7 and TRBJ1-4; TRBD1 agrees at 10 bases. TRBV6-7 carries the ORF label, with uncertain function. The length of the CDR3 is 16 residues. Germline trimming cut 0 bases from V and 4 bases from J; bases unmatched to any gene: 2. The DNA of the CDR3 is TGTGCCAGCAGTTACTCTGGGGACAGGGGTAATGAAAAACTGTTTTTT. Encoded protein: CASSYSGDRGNEKLFF.

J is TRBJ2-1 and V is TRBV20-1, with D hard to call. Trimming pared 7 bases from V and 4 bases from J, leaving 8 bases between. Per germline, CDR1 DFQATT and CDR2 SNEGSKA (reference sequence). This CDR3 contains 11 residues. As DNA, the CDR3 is TGCAGTGAAGTCCTTTACAATGAGCAGTTCTTC. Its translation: CSEVLYNEQFF.

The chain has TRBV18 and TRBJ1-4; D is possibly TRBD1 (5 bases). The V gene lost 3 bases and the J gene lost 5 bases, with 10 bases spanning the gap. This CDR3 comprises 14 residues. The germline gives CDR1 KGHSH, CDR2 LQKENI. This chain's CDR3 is CASSPTASNEKLFF. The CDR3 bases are TGTGCCAGCTCACCGACAGCGTCAAATGAAAAACTGTTTTTT.

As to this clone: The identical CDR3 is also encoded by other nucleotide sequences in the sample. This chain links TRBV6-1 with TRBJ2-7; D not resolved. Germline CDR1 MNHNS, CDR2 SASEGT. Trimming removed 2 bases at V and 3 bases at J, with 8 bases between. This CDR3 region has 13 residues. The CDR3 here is CASSELGSYEQYF. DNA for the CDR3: TGTGCCAGCAGTGAATTAGGCAGCTACGAGCAGTACTTC.

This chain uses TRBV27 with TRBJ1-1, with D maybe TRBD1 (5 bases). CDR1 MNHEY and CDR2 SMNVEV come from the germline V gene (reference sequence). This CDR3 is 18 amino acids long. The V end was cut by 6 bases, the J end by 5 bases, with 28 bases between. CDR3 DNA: TGTGCCAGCAGCCCCCAGAGTAATTTCGGGGGTAGATGGACTGAAGCTTTCTTT. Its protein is CASSPQSNFGGRWTEAFF.

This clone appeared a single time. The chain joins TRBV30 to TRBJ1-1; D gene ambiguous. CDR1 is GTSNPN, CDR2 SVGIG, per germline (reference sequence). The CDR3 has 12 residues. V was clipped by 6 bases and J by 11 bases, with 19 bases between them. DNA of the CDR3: TGTGCCTGCATTCAAACGCAGGCACGGGCTTTCTTT. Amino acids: CACIQTQARAFF.

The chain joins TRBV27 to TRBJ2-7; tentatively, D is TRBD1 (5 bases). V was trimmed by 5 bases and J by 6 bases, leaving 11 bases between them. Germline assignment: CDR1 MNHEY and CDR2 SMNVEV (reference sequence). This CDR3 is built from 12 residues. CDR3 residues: CASSMTVGEQYF. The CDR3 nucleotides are TGTGCCAGCAGTATGACAGTCGGCGAGCAGTACTTC.

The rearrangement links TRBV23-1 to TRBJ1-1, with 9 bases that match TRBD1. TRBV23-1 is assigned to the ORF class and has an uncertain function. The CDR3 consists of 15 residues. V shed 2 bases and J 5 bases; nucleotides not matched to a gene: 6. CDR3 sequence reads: CASSQDRGWVTEAFF. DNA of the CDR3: TGCGCCAGCAGTCAAGACAGGGGGTGGGTTACTGAAGCTTTCTTT.

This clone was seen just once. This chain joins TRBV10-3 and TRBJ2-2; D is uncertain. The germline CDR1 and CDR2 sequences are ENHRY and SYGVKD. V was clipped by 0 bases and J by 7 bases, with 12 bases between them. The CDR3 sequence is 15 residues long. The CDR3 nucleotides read TGTGCCATCAGTGAGTCGACATCGCCACACGGGGAGCTGTTTTTT. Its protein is CAISESTSPHGELFF.

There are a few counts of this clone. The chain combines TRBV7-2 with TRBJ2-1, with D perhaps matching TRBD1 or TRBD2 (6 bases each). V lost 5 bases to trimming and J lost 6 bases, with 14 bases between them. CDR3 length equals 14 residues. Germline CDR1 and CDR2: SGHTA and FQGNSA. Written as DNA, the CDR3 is TGTGCCAGCAGCACAGGGACTTACCCCAATGAGCAGTTCTTC. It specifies CASSTGTYPNEQFF.

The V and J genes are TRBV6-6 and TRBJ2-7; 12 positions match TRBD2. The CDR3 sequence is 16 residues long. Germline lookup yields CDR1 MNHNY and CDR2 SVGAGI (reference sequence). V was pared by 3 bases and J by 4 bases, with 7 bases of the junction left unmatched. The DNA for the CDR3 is TGTGCCAGCAGTTATACGACTAGCGGGAGTGGATACGAGCAGTACTTC. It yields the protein CASSYTTSGSGYEQYF.

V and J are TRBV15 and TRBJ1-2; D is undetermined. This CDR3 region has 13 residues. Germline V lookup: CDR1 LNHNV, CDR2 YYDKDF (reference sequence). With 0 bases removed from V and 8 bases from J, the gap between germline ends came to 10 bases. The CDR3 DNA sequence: TGTGCCACCAGCAGAGATGTGGGAAGAGGCTACACCTTC. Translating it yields CATSRDVGRGYTF.

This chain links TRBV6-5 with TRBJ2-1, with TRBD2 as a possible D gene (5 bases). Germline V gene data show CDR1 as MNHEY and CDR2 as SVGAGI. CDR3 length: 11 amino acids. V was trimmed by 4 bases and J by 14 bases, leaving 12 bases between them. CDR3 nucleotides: TGTGCCAGCAGTTTGAGCGGTGTGGAGTTCTTC. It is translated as CASSLSGVEFF.

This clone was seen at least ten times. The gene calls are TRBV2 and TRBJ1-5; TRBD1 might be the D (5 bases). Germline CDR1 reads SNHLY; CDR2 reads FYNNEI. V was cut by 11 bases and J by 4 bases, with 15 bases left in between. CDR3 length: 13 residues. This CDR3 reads CASSLGPNQPQHF. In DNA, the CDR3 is TGTGCCTCCAGCCTGGGGCCGAATCAGCCCCAGCATTTT.

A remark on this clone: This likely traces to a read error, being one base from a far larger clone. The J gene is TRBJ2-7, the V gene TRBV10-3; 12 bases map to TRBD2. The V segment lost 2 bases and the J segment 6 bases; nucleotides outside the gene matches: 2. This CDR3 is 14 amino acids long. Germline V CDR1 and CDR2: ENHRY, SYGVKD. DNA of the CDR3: TGTGCCATCAGTGAGACTAGCGGGAGGTGCGAGCAGTACTTC. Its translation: CAISETSGRCEQYF.

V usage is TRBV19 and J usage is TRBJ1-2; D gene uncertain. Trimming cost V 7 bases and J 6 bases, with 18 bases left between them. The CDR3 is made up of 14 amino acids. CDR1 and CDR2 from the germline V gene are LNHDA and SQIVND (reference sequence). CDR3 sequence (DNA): TGTGCCAGTAAGACATCTGGCCTGCGCCATGGCTACACCTTC. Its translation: CASKTSGLRHGYTF.